This T cell receptor beta chain derives from a study of long-term antiretroviral therapy in people with HIV (dated by TCRdb to the early 2020s). Background for the entire study: The earliest samples were collected roughly a decade before the 2015 WHO recommendation for immediate ART, at a time when ART was usually postponed until CD4 counts fell. A retrospective serial study tested whether changes in peripheral blood TRB repertoire composition and diversity were associated with ART initiation and durable HIV suppression. From some 33 adults with confirmed HIV infection, the cohort provided roughly 200 cryopreserved PBMC samples, gathered serially across a mean of about six years (range 1-12). About a third of the roughly 30 participants with HIV were female. No cross-contamination during QIAcube processing was seen in test extractions of a monoclonal T-cell line run alongside roughly 30 polyclonal samples. Summary of the overall study and its limitations: Narrower CDR3 length ranges were observed in HIV repertoires than in controls, and an antigen-experienced repertoire with only a slight naive shift after ART was suggested by the network structure. No data were available on ART adherence, viral resistance or therapy changes, limiting inferences about post-ART repertoire changes. Because PBMC availability was limited, only the TCR beta chain was sequenced, with no alpha chain pairing. The samples span the years 2004 to 2017, and the ART regimens used at that time may not be as effective as current regimens. Starting ART was linked to a significant rise in TRB diversity, yet even after long-term ART the diversity remained significantly lower than in transplant donor controls. The repertoire was dominated across all time points by expanded TRB clones identified before ART initiation, although this dominance was seen to fluctuate and to decrease in many PLHIV after ART. Because pre-ART samples had limited cell numbers, unsorted PBMC were profiled rather than sorted CD4+ and CD8+ T cells.

Reading the germline V gene (reference sequence) gives CDR1 LNHDA and CDR2 SQIVND. Taken from cysteine to phenylalanine, the CDR3 has 13 residues. The only DNA kept is the CDR3, 39 bases in frame from the first base. Relative to germline, V is 2 bases shorter and J is 2 bases shorter, with 6 bases between their ends. Participants were included only if at least one PBMC sample before ART initiation and at least two post-ART samples were available. Treatment was received in the United States of America by all participants with HIV. Before DNA extraction, cryopreserved samples of about 0.95-10 million PBMC were thawed and washed. At the time of the earliest PBMC sample, participants with HIV were aged between roughly 23 and 60 years. Per participant, PBMC samples came from 1-4 timepoints prior to ART initiation and 2-8 timepoints following ART initiation, for a median of 7 samples. Serial HIV viral load, CD4+ T-cell count, ART history and demographic data were obtained for every participant. Using a Qiagen kit on a QIAcube, genomic DNA was extracted from unsorted PBMC, with samples processed in batches of 12.

As for this clone: The target of this receptor is not known. Qualities for individual bases were not recorded, and no much larger clone is one base off.

The immunoSEQ hsTCRB v3.0 assay was used at survey level resolution for TRB variable region sequencing. A depth of roughly 35,000-55,000 T-cell genomes per sample was targeted for TRB sequencing. Pooled TRB libraries were sequenced on an Illumina MiSeq with a v3 150-cycle kit. The original pipeline was this. Repertoire analysis was run in R within a reproducible Nextflow workflow that covered QC, data transformation and analysis. LymphoSeq2, an R package for AIRR-Seq data exploration, was used to implement custom analyses. After excluding several samples that yielded fewer than 5000 total TRB sequences, approximately 170 HIV repertoires remained for analysis. Among the 200 or so HIV repertoires that were kept, roughly 58 were collected before ART initiation and 120 to 140 were collected after ART initiation. Repertoires were downsampled to 5000 TRB nucleotide sequences, and summary statistics were averaged over 100 downsampling iterations. Only TRB sequences with CDR3 regions of at least seven amino acids were retained for analysis. Diversity was assessed using a clonality score derived from Shannon entropy and using the Gini coefficient. In repertoire networks, the top 5000 CDR3 amino acid sequences were linked whenever an edit distance of one separated two sequences. For TRB CDR3 amino acid sequences, GLIPH2 was used to predict antigen specificity groups and MHC restriction. Known CMV, EBV, HIV or tissue antigen associations were flagged by matching CDR3 amino acid sequences against VDJdb and McPAS-TCR. Pre-ART, post-ART and control groups were compared with Wilcoxon signed-rank tests and Holm-Bonferroni correction. Drawn from immuneACCESS, this table holds only the in-frame rearrangements with V and J called that TCRdb kept. Clones are partly lost; checked studies trace under half to an unresolved V gene and leave the rest unexplained. The DNA was the basis for D and trimming; V, J and clone size are from that table. Recorded for this sample are about 19,000 clones; 76% of them occurred a single time. Together, the top ten hold 14% of the sample.

The sequence joins TRBV19 to TRBJ1-1; the D gene lacks a confident call. This material consisted of unsorted PBMCs, taken 0.5 years before starting antiretroviral therapy. The clonotype was recovered from a woman aged 50 to 60 with HIV. CDR3 protein: CASSINPNTEAFF. In nucleotide form, the sequence is TGTGCCAGTAGTATAAACCCTAACACTGAAGCTTTCTTT.